The 19 T cell receptor beta chains given below trace back to one sample, sequenced in a study of T-cell memory formation after mild COVID-19. TCRdb re-called the 5' RACE reads with MiXCR, one entry per CDR3 protein. The sample shows 29,000 or so distinct CDR3 sequences, roughly a sixth of them seen only once. The sequenced sample was PBMCs or a T cell subset sorted from them (not recorded which). These receptors were collected from an adult who had mild COVID-19 (a few samples of this study predate the infection). Cell type and time point are not known.

This chain joins TRBV4-1 and TRBJ1-4; no clear D. Looked up from germline, CDR1 is MGHRA and CDR2 is YSYEKL. The CDR3 is 13 amino acids. V was shortened by 7 bases and J by 8 bases, with 14 bases between the two germline ends. The CDR3 loop reads CASTRRQEEKLFF. The CDR3 region has the DNA TGCGCCAGCACCCGAAGGCAGGAGGAAAAACTGTTTTTT.

The chain employs TRBV29-1 and TRBJ1-1; a possible D gene is TRBD1 (6 bases). Germline lookup yields CDR1 SQVTM and CDR2 ANQGSEA. The V end was cut by 6 bases, the J end by 6 bases, with 17 bases between. The CDR3 has 13 amino acids. CDR3 protein: CSVSTGLFAEAFF. Here the CDR3 DNA reads TGCAGCGTCTCGACAGGATTGTTCGCTGAAGCTTTCTTT.

This clonotype was seen repeatedly, ten times or more. The chain couples TRBV7-2 to TRBJ2-5; D gene uncertain. Trimming cost V 1 base and J 3 bases, with 12 bases left between them. In germline, CDR1 is SGHTA, CDR2 FQGNSA. The CDR3 runs to 15 residues. The CDR3 DNA reads as TGTGCCAGCAGCTTAGGCCCCACGTATGAAGAGACCCAGTACTTC. It translates to CASSLGPTYEETQYF.

This clonotype was seen repeatedly, ten times or more. The rearrangement uses TRBV10-3 and TRBJ2-4; D perhaps matches TRBD2 (6 bases). Deletions cut 6 bases from V and 7 bases from J, with 10 bases between. This CDR3 spans 12 amino acids. Per the germline V gene, CDR1 is ENHRY and CDR2 is SYGVKD. In nucleotides, the CDR3 is TGTGCCATCAGCAGGGACTTGAACATTCAGTACTTC. Its translation: CAISRDLNIQYF.

This clonotype was counted only a few times. The chain has TRBV5-4 and TRBJ2-7, with 9 bases matching TRBD1. CDR1 and CDR2 (germline): SGHNT, YYREEE (reference sequence). The CDR3 consists of 15 residues. The trim removed 4 bases at V and 1 base at J, leaving 6 bases unmatched. The CDR3: CASSPDGQGSYEQYF. DNA for the CDR3: TGTGCCAGCAGCCCAGACGGACAGGGGTCCTACGAGCAGTACTTC.

V gene TRBV7-9 combines with J gene TRBJ2-7; possible D gene TRBD1, 5 bases. The CDR3 totals 15 residues. In germline, CDR1 is SEHNR, CDR2 FQNEAQ (reference sequence). Trimming removed 10 bases at V and 2 bases at J, with 21 bases between. CDR3 in amino acids: CATSSLGAGPYEQYF. The CDR3 coding sequence is TGTGCCACCTCAAGCCTAGGGGCAGGACCCTACGAGCAGTACTTC. The full variable domain, in which reference TRBV7-9 and TRBJ2-7 provide the parts outside the CDR3, is DTGVSQNPRHKITKRGQNVTFRCDPISEHNRLYWYRQTLGQGPEFLTYFQNEAQLEKSRLLSDRFSAERPKGSFSTLEIQRTEQGDSAMYLCATSSLGAGPYEQYFGPGTRLTVT.

This clonotype occurred many times. The chain has TRBV11-2 and TRBJ2-5; 11 bases align to TRBD2. CDR1 is SGHAT and CDR2 is FQNNGV in the germline V gene. With V trimmed by 5 bases and J by 2 bases, 4 bases remained unmatched. This CDR3 spans 15 amino acids. This CDR3 is CASSMTSGEQETQYF. The CDR3 DNA reads as TGTGCCAGCAGCATGACTAGCGGGGAACAAGAGACCCAGTACTTC.

This clonotype has only a few counts. The V call is TRBV11-3, the J call TRBJ2-1; 9 bases agree with TRBD2. Unmatched junction bases numbered 15, after V lost 2 bases and J lost 13 bases. Germline CDR1 SGHNT, CDR2 YENEEA. The CDR3 runs 16 residues. As DNA, the CDR3 is TGTGCCAGCAGCTTAAGATACGGCGGGGGGGCCGGTATTCAGTTCTTC. It yields the protein CASSLRYGGGAGIQFF.

The V and J genes are TRBV27 and TRBJ2-2; 11 nucleotides line up with TRBD2. CDR1 is MNHEY, CDR2 SMNVEV, per germline (reference sequence). CDR3 length: 17 residues. The junction had 6 bases not matched to a gene; V was cut back by 0 bases and J by 6 bases. The CDR3 sequence: CASSLSLLAGVAGELFF. In nucleotides, the CDR3 is TGTGCCAGCAGTTTATCTCTACTAGCGGGAGTAGCCGGGGAGCTGTTTTTT.

V usage is TRBV28 and J usage is TRBJ2-3; D call uncertain. The germline V and J ends were trimmed by 5 bases and 7 bases, with 10 bases remaining between them. The CDR3 extends over 12 amino acids. CDR1 is MDHEN and CDR2 is SYDVKM in the germline V gene. CDR3 DNA sequence: TGTGCCAGCAGTACTGGCAGTCATACGCAGTATTTT. Translation gives CASSTGSHTQYF.

This clonotype occurred many times. J is TRBJ1-2 and V is TRBV11-2; maybe TRBD1 (5 bases). V was trimmed by 4 bases and J by 4 bases, leaving 13 bases between them. Germline loops: CDR1 SGHAT, CDR2 FQNNGV. The CDR3 loop spans 14 amino acids. This chain's CDR3 is CASSYLGGIYGYTF. CDR3 DNA sequence: TGTGCCAGCAGCTACCTGGGGGGAATCTATGGCTACACCTTC.

This clonotype was seen more than once but under ten times. This sequence joins TRBV5-4 and TRBJ1-6; 9 bases are shared with TRBD1. The germline CDR1 and CDR2 sequences are SGHNT and YYREEE (reference sequence). The V gene end was trimmed by 3 bases and the J gene end by 9 bases; junction bases not matched to a gene: 4. The CDR3 is 14 residues long. Here the CDR3 DNA reads TGTGCCAGCAGCTCAACAGGGGGCTCTTCACCCCTCCACTTT. This codes for CASSSTGGSSPLHF.

This clonotype showed up many times. This chain uses TRBV20-1 with TRBJ2-1, with TRBD2 matching over 7 bases. In germline, CDR1 is DFQATT, CDR2 SNEGSKA (reference sequence). The V gene end was trimmed by 0 bases and the J gene end by 0 bases; junction bases not matched to a gene: 5. The CDR3 covers 16 residues. For the CDR3, the DNA is TGCAGTGCTAGAGATCTTAGGGAGGGCTCCTACAATGAGCAGTTCTTC. It translates to CSARDLREGSYNEQFF.

This clonotype has just a few counts. The rearrangement links TRBV7-3 to TRBJ1-1; no definite D call. CDR1 and CDR2 from the germline V gene are SGHTA and FQGTGA. V was pared by 4 bases and J by 5 bases, with 11 bases between. This CDR3 region has 13 residues. CDR3 loop: CASSSRRETEAFF. CDR3 nucleotide sequence: TGTGCCAGCAGCTCCCGGAGAGAGACTGAAGCTTTCTTT.

This sequence joins TRBV19 and TRBJ1-1; D is unresolved. The CDR3 contains 14 residues. Germline assignment: CDR1 LNHDA and CDR2 SQIVND (reference sequence). The germline V and J ends were trimmed by 4 bases and 5 bases, with 14 bases remaining between them. CDR3 protein: CASSRSRSGTEAFF. CDR3 nucleotide sequence: TGTGCCAGTAGTAGGTCCCGGTCGGGGACTGAAGCTTTCTTT.

This clonotype was recorded many times. The chain employs TRBV5-1 and TRBJ1-1; 7 nucleotides match TRBD1. This CDR3 region has 14 residues. Germline V gene data show CDR1 as SGHRS and CDR2 as YFSETQ. V was pared by 7 bases and J by 0 bases, with 6 bases of the junction left unmatched. The CDR3 protein is CASSYRGLNTEAFF. CDR3 sequence (DNA): TGCGCCAGCTCATACAGGGGACTGAACACTGAAGCTTTCTTT.

To note about this clonotype: It may be a read error: a sequence one base away is much more abundant. The chain is built from TRBV30 and TRBJ2-1, with D possibly matching TRBD1 (5 bases). This CDR3 contains 14 residues. Germline V gene lookup returns CDR1 GTSNPN and CDR2 SVGIG (reference sequence). The V gene lost 3 bases and the J gene lost 6 bases, with 15 bases spanning the gap. CDR3 in DNA: TGTGCCTGGAGGAGGAAGGGGCGTCTCAATGAGCAGTTCTTC. It yields the protein CAWRRKGRLNEQFF.

The table lists this clonotype with many counts. The chain combines TRBV5-1 with TRBJ1-1, with TRBD1 matching over 10 bases. Germline V gene data show CDR1 as SGHRS and CDR2 as YFSETQ. V lost 4 bases and J lost 4; bases outside the gene matches: 4. The CDR3 loop spans 14 amino acids. CDR3 amino acids: CASSVRDRGTEAFF. The CDR3 DNA reads TGCGCCAGCAGCGTGCGGGACAGGGGCACTGAAGCTTTCTTT.

In its sample, this clonotype was seen many times. V is TRBV12-3 or TRBV12-4 and J is TRBJ1-1; possibly TRBD1 for D (6 bases). Trimming took 6 bases from V and 5 from J, leaving 16 bases between them. CDR3 length equals 14 residues. CDR3 sequence reads: CASRMGARITEAFF. CDR3 DNA sequence: TGTGCCAGCAGGATGGGGGCGCGGATAACTGAAGCTTTCTTT.